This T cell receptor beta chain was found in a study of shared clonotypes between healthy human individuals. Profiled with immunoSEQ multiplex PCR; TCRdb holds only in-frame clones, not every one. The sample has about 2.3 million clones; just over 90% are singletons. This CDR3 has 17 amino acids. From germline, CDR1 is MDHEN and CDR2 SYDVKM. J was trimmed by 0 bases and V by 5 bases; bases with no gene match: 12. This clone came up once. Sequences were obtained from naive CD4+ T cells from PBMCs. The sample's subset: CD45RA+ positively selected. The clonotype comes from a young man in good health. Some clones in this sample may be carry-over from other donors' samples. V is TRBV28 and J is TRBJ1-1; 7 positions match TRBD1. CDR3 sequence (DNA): TGTGCCAGCAGTGTACCCTGGACAGGCTTAATGAACACTGAAGCTTTCTTT. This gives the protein CASSVPWTGLMNTEAFF. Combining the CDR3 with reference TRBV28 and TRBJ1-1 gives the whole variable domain DVKVTQSSRYLVKRTGEKVFLECVQDMDHENMFWYRQDPGLGLRLIYFSYDVKMKEKGDIPEGYSVSREKKERFSLILESASTNQTSMYLCASSVPWTGLMNTEAFFGQGTRLTVV.